The rows below give T cell receptor beta chains drawn from one sample of a study of T cells in Graves' hyperthyroidism and ophthalmopathy. TCRdb recomputed calls from the multiplex PCR reads with MiXCR, one row per CDR3 protein. The sample lists hundreds of thousands of distinct CDR3 sequences; under 60% were seen once. Source material: peripheral blood or thyroid tissue (not recorded which). Receptors were obtained from a woman aged 18 to 35 with Graves' hyperthyroidism. Both conserved end residues are part of each CDR3. Fields, in order: CDR3 DNA, CDR3 protein, V gene, J gene, clone size, D gene. D genes are given only for firm matches. Size is stated for part of the rows, as once, few or many counts, or as a class when the clone is expanded.

CDR3 DNA: TGTGCCAGCAACCGGGACAGCGAAGAGACCCAGTACTTC
CDR3 protein: CASNRDSEETQYF
V gene: TRBV2
J gene: TRBJ2-5
clone size: .
D gene: TRBD1

CDR3 DNA: TGTGCCAGCAGTGAAGAAAAAGGATATCAGCCCCAGCATTTT
CDR3 protein: CASSEEKGYQPQHF
V gene: TRBV2
J gene: TRBJ1-5
clone size: few
D gene: .

CDR3 DNA: TGTGCCATCAGTGAGTCCCTAACTAGCGGGAGAGGATACGAGCAGTACTTC
CDR3 protein: CAISESLTSGRGYEQYF
V gene: TRBV10-3
J gene: TRBJ2-7
clone size: few
D gene: TRBD2

CDR3 DNA: TGTGCCAGCAGTGAAGGGCGGACTCACACCGGGGAGCTGTTTTTT
CDR3 protein: CASSEGRTHTGELFF
V gene: TRBV7-3
J gene: TRBJ2-2
clone size: .
D gene: .

CDR3 DNA: TGTGCCAGCACTACAGGGGACTCGAATGGAAACACCATATATTTT
CDR3 protein: CASTTGDSNGNTIYF
V gene: TRBV12-3/TRBV12-4
J gene: TRBJ1-3
clone size: few
D gene: TRBD1

CDR3 DNA: TGTGCCACCAGTGACCCGACAGGGGAAGATAGCAATCAGCCCCAGCATTTT
CDR3 protein: CATSDPTGEDSNQPQHF
V gene: TRBV24-1
J gene: TRBJ1-5
clone size: many
D gene: TRBD1

CDR3 DNA: TGTGCCACCAGTGAGCCATCGACTAGCGGGAGTTGGGAGACCCAGTACTTC
CDR3 protein: CATSEPSTSGSWETQYF
V gene: TRBV24-1
J gene: TRBJ2-5
clone size: .
D gene: TRBD2

CDR3 DNA: TGCAGCGTTGGACAGATTAATGAAAAACTGTTTTTT
CDR3 protein: CSVGQINEKLFF
V gene: TRBV29-1
J gene: TRBJ1-4
clone size: many
D gene: .

CDR3 DNA: TGTGCCAGCAGTGAATACCTGAGGGCGGGAGGTGAAAAACTGTTTTTT
CDR3 protein: CASSEYLRAGGEKLFF
V gene: TRBV25-1
J gene: TRBJ1-4
clone size: .
D gene: .

CDR3 DNA: TGTGCCAGCAGTCGCCCCGAGGCTACTGAAGCTTTCTTT
CDR3 protein: CASSRPEATEAFF
V gene: TRBV6-1
J gene: TRBJ1-1
clone size: few
D gene: .

CDR3 DNA: TGTGCCAGCAGCCAATTGGGCCGAAGAGTGGGTCAGTACTTC
CDR3 protein: CASSQLGRRVGQYF
V gene: TRBV7-2
J gene: TRBJ2-5
clone size: few
D gene: .

CDR3 DNA: TGTGCCAGCGTTAGCGGGACAGGGGCAAATGGCTACACCTTC
CDR3 protein: CASVSGTGANGYTF
V gene: TRBV10-3
J gene: TRBJ1-2
clone size: .
D gene: TRBD1

CDR3 DNA: TGCAGTGCTCAAGCCCCAGAGGATTCCTATAATTCACCCCTCCACTTT
CDR3 protein: CSAQAPEDSYNSPLHF
V gene: TRBV20-1
J gene: TRBJ1-6
clone size: .
D gene: .

CDR3 DNA: TGCAGTGCTGGACAGGGGGGAGGAGAAAAACTGTTTTTT
CDR3 protein: CSAGQGGGEKLFF
V gene: TRBV20-1
J gene: TRBJ1-4
clone size: .
D gene: TRBD1

CDR3 DNA: TGTGCCAGCAGCTCCCCTCGGAAAGCCTCCCAAGAGACCCAGTACTTC
CDR3 protein: CASSSPRKASQETQYF
V gene: TRBV5-1
J gene: TRBJ2-5
clone size: .
D gene: .

CDR3 DNA: TGTGCCACCAGTGGCGGGGGACACACAGATACGCAGTATTTT
CDR3 protein: CATSGGGHTDTQYF
V gene: TRBV24-1
J gene: TRBJ2-3
clone size: few
D gene: .

CDR3 DNA: TGTGCCAGCAGCCCTCCACAGGGTCTGAACACTGAAGCTTTCTTT
CDR3 protein: CASSPPQGLNTEAFF
V gene: TRBV7-6
J gene: TRBJ1-1
clone size: once
D gene: .

CDR3 DNA: TGTGCCAGCAGCGTCGGCCAGAGGGCTCAAGAGCAGTACTTC
CDR3 protein: CASSVGQRAQEQYF
V gene: TRBV9
J gene: TRBJ2-7
clone size: few
D gene: .

CDR3 DNA: TGTGCCAGCAGCTTAGCCGTCGGACTAGCGGACCGCTCCTACGAGCAGTACTTC
CDR3 protein: CASSLAVGLADRSYEQYF
V gene: TRBV7-9
J gene: TRBJ2-7
clone size: .
D gene: TRBD2

CDR3 DNA: TGTGCCAGCAGACTACTAGCGACCTACGAGCAGTACTTC
CDR3 protein: CASRLLATYEQYF
V gene: TRBV25-1
J gene: TRBJ2-7
clone size: .
D gene: TRBD2

CDR3 DNA: TGTGCCAGTACCTTCCAGGGGTATAGCAATCAGCCCCAGCATTTT
CDR3 protein: CASTFQGYSNQPQHF
V gene: TRBV19
J gene: TRBJ1-5
clone size: few
D gene: .

CDR3 DNA: TGTGCCAGCAGCTCTTATCAGGGTGAGACCCAGTACTTC
CDR3 protein: CASSSYQGETQYF
V gene: TRBV11-2
J gene: TRBJ2-5
clone size: .
D gene: .

CDR3 DNA: TGTGCCAGCAGTGAAGGCGGGCTAGAAGGGGAAAAACTGTTTTTT
CDR3 protein: CASSEGGLEGEKLFF
V gene: TRBV2
J gene: TRBJ1-4
clone size: .
D gene: .

CDR3 DNA: TGCAGCGCGTGGACCCAGTACTTC
CDR3 protein: CSAWTQYF
V gene: TRBV29-1
J gene: TRBJ2-5
clone size: .
D gene: .

CDR3 DNA: TGTGCCAGCCAACGGACAGTAGCTAACTATGGCTACACCTTC
CDR3 protein: CASQRTVANYGYTF
V gene: TRBV25-1
J gene: TRBJ1-2
clone size: .
D gene: .

CDR3 DNA: TGTGCCAGCAGAGACGAAGGGACAGGGGGGGCTAACTATGGCTACACCTTC
CDR3 protein: CASRDEGTGGANYGYTF
V gene: TRBV9
J gene: TRBJ1-2
clone size: .
D gene: TRBD1

CDR3 DNA: TGCGCCAGCACCCGCGGAGACACGAACACCGGGGAGCTGTTTTTT
CDR3 protein: CASTRGDTNTGELFF
V gene: TRBV10-1
J gene: TRBJ2-2
clone size: .
D gene: .

CDR3 DNA: TGTGCCACAAGACAGGCTCAATATCCCTACGAGCAGTACTTC
CDR3 protein: CATRQAQYPYEQYF
V gene: TRBV10-3
J gene: TRBJ2-7
clone size: few
D gene: .

CDR3 DNA: TGTGCCAGCAGTTACACCCGGGACACGGACGAGCAGTACTTC
CDR3 protein: CASSYTRDTDEQYF
V gene: TRBV6-2/TRBV6-3
J gene: TRBJ2-7
clone size: .
D gene: .

CDR3 DNA: TGTGCCAGTACCAACGGGACAGGTAATCAGCCCCAGCATTTT
CDR3 protein: CASTNGTGNQPQHF
V gene: TRBV19
J gene: TRBJ1-5
clone size: .
D gene: TRBD1

CDR3 DNA: TGTGCCAGCAGCCTGAGCGGGAGGGGGTCGGGTACCTACGAGCAGTACTTC
CDR3 protein: CASSLSGRGSGTYEQYF
V gene: TRBV7-9
J gene: TRBJ2-7
clone size: few
D gene: TRBD2

CDR3 DNA: TGCGCCAGCCGTTACAGTGTTTCCTACGAGCAGTACTTC
CDR3 protein: CASRYSVSYEQYF
V gene: TRBV10-2
J gene: TRBJ2-7
clone size: many
D gene: .

CDR3 DNA: TGTGCCAGCAGTTACTCCGGGGGTGGGGGCTACGAGCAGTACTTC
CDR3 protein: CASSYSGGGGYEQYF
V gene: TRBV6-6
J gene: TRBJ2-7
clone size: .
D gene: .

CDR3 DNA: TGTGCCAGCAGCTTACAGGCAGGGAGGAACACTGAAGCTTTCTTT
CDR3 protein: CASSLQAGRNTEAFF
V gene: TRBV7-6
J gene: TRBJ1-1
clone size: many
D gene: .

CDR3 DNA: TGTGCCAGCAGCTCCCCCGGACCGGGACAACATTTT
CDR3 protein: CASSSPGPGQHF
V gene: TRBV11-1
J gene: TRBJ1-5
clone size: .
D gene: .

CDR3 DNA: TGTGCCAGCAGCGGGGAGGCGGAGACCCAGTACTTC
CDR3 protein: CASSGEAETQYF
V gene: TRBV7-3
J gene: TRBJ2-5
clone size: .
D gene: .

CDR3 DNA: TGTGCCAGCAGCCCAGACAGATACGAGCAGTACTTC
CDR3 protein: CASSPDRYEQYF
V gene: TRBV7-2
J gene: TRBJ2-7
clone size: many
D gene: .

CDR3 DNA: TGCGCCAGCAGCCTCGGGACAGGCTATGGCTACACCTTC
CDR3 protein: CASSLGTGYGYTF
V gene: TRBV7-9
J gene: TRBJ1-2
clone size: many
D gene: TRBD1

CDR3 DNA: TGCAGTGCTCCGAGACTAGCGGGCCGCACAGATACGCAGTACTTC
CDR3 protein: CSAPRLAGRTDTQYF
V gene: TRBV20-1
J gene: TRBJ2-5
clone size: .
D gene: TRBD2

CDR3 DNA: TGTGCCAGCAGTTACAAGACAGGGGTCGCCTACGAGCAGTACTTC
CDR3 protein: CASSYKTGVAYEQYF
V gene: TRBV6-6
J gene: TRBJ2-7
clone size: .
D gene: TRBD1

CDR3 DNA: TGCAGCGCCACGACAGGCGGTCAAGAGACCCAGTACTTC
CDR3 protein: CSATTGGQETQYF
V gene: TRBV29-1
J gene: TRBJ2-5
clone size: many
D gene: .

CDR3 DNA: TGTGCCAGCAGCGTAGATCGCGGGAACCAAGAGACCCAGTACTTC
CDR3 protein: CASSVDRGNQETQYF
V gene: TRBV11-3
J gene: TRBJ2-5
clone size: .
D gene: .